This TCR beta chain was identified during a study of beta chain features in type 1 diabetes. Based on CD45RO/CCR7/CD25/CD127/CD95/CD27, CD4+ regulatory, stem cell-like memory, naive and central memory cells were sorted. On this clone itself: Its matching antigen is unknown.

Study conclusions and caveats: There were fewer insertions and more deletions at the VDJ junctions of type 1 diabetes patients. It was not settled here whether HLA type affects TCRB rearrangement.

V was cut by 6 bases and J by 2 bases, with 15 bases left in between. Germline CDR1 reads SGHTA; CDR2 reads FQGNSA. The CDR3 has 15 residues. The sequenced template was cDNA made from the entire isolated RNA. Data came from immunoSEQ multiplex PCR; TCRdb stores just in-frame clones and leaves some out. The repertoire holds 400,000 to 500,000 clones, with about 15% as singletons. The sequence came from a young man in good health. Material for sequencing was naive CD4+ T cells from blood. V gene TRBV7-2 combines with J gene TRBJ2-3; D is perhaps TRBD2 (6 bases). The CDR3 DNA is TGTGCCAGCAGAGAGCCGGGACTCCTCACAGATACGCAGTATTTT. The encoded protein is CASREPGLLTDTQYF.